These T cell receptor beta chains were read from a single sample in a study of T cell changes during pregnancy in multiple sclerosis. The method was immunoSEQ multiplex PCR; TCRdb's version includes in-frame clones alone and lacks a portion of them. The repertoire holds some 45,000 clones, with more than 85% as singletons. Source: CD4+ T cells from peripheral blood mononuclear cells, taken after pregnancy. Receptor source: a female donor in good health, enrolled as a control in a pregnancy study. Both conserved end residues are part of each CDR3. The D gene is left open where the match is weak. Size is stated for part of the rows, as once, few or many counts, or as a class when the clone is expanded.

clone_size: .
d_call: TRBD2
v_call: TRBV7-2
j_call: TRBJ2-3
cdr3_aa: CASSWPRGGSTDTQYF
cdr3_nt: TGTGCCAGCAGCTGGCCTCGCGGGGGGAGCACAGATACGCAGTATTTT

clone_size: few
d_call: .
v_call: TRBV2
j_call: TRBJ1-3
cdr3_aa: CASSVDNRNTIYF
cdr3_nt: TGTGCCAGCAGTGTGGACAATCGAAACACCATATATTTT

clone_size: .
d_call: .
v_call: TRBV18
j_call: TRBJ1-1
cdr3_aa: CASSRITGTDTEAFF
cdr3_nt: TGTGCCAGCTCACGTATCACAGGGACCGACACTGAAGCTTTCTTT

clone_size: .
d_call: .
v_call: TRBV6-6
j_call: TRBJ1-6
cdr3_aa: CASSRPSYNSPLHF
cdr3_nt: TGTGCCAGCAGCCGCCCTAGTTATAATTCACCCCTCCACTTT

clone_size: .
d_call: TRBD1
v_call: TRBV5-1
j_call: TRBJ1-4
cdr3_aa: CASSSGQGAGLFF
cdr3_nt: TGCGCCAGCAGCTCAGGACAGGGTGCGGGACTGTTTTTT

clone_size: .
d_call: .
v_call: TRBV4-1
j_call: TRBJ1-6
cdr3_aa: CASSQDPERTNNSPLHF
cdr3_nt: TGCGCCAGCAGCCAAGATCCCGAGAGGACAAATAATTCACCCCTCCACTTT

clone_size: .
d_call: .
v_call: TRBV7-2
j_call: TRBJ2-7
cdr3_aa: CASSPSLPYEQYF
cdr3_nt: TGTGCCAGCAGCCCTAGCCTACCCTACGAGCAGTACTTC

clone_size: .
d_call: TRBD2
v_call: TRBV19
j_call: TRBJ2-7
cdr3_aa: CASSTSGGNSYEQYF
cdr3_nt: TGTGCCAGTAGTACTAGCGGGGGTAACTCCTACGAGCAGTACTTC

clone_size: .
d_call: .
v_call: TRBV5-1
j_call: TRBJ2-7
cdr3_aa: CASSGDIPYEQYF
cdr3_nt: TGCGCCAGCAGCGGGGACATTCCTTACGAGCAGTACTTC

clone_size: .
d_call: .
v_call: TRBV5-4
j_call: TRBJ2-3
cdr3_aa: CASSLVGVADTQYF
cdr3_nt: TGTGCCAGCAGCTTGGTAGGGGTTGCAGATACGCAGTATTTT

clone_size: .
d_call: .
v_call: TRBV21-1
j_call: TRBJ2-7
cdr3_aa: CASISDRAPGEQYF
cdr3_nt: TGTGCCAGCATTTCAGACAGGGCTCCTGGGGAGCAGTACTTC

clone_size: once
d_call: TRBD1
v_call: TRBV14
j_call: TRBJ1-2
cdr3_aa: CASSQRQGDYGYTF
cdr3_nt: TGTGCCAGCAGCCAACGACAGGGGGACTATGGCTACACCTTC

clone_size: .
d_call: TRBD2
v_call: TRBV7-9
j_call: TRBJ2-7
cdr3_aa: CASSLGPAGPLEQYF
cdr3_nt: TGTGCCAGCAGCTTAGGCCCAGCGGGGCCCCTGGAGCAGTACTTC

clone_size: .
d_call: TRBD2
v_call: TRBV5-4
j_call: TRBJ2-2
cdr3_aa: CASSLDAGGHATGELFF
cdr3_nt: TGTGCCAGCAGCTTGGACGCGGGGGGCCACGCCACGGGGGAGCTGTTTTTT

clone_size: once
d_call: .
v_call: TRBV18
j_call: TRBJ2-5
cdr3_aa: CASSPERGTQETQYF
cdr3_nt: TGTGCCAGCTCACCAGAACGGGGGACCCAAGAGACCCAGTACTTC

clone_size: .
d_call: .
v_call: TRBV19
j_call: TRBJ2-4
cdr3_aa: CASSIGGRLAKNIQYF
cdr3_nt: TGTGCCAGTAGTATTGGGGGGAGGTTGGCCAAAAACATTCAGTACTTC

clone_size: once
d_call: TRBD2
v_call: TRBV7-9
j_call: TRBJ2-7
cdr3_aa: CASSLLAGVEQYF
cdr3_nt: TGTGCCAGCAGCTTACTAGCGGGGGTCGAGCAGTACTTC

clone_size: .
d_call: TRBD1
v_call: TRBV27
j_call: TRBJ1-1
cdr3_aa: CASSLSRDRGAKLAFF
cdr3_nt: TGTGCCAGCAGTTTATCCCGGGACAGGGGCGCTAAACTAGCTTTCTTT

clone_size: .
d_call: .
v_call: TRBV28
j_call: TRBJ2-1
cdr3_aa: CASSSESRSRKRKFF
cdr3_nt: TGTGCCAGCAGTTCGGAGTCTAGGAGTCGGAAACGCAAGTTCTTC

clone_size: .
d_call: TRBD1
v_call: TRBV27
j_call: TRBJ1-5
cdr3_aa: CASSSGTVSNQPQHF
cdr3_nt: TGTGCCAGCAGCTCCGGGACAGTTAGCAATCAGCCCCAGCATTTT

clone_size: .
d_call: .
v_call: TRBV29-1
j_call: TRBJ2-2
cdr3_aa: CSAGGRTGELFF
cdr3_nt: TGCAGCGCAGGGGGGAGAACCGGGGAGCTGTTTTTT

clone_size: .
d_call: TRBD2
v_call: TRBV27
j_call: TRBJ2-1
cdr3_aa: CASRQGLAAYNEQFF
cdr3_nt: TGTGCCAGCAGACAGGGACTAGCGGCCTACAATGAGCAGTTCTTC

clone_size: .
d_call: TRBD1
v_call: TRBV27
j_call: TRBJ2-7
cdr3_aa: CASSGFGTGLYEQYF
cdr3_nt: TGTGCCAGCAGTGGGTTCGGGACAGGGCTTTACGAGCAGTACTTC

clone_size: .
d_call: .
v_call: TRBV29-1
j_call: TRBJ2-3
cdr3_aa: CSVEGPGDTQYF
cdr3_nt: TGCAGCGTTGAAGGGCCGGGAGATACGCAGTATTTT

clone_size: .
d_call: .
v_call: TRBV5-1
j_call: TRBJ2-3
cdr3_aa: CASSLESRDTDTQYF
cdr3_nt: TGCGCCAGCAGCTTGGAATCGAGGGACACAGATACGCAGTATTTT

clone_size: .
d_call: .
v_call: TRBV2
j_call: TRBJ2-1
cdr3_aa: CASSPVPGVVGTEQFF
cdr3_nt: TGTGCCAGCAGCCCCGTGCCAGGGGTAGTAGGCACTGAGCAGTTCTTC

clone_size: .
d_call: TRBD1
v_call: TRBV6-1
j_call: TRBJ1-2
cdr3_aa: CASSEVQGALGYTF
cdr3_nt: TGTGCCAGCAGTGAAGTCCAGGGGGCCCTTGGCTACACCTTC

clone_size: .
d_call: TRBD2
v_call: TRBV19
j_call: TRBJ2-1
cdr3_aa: CASRGLAGGNEQFF
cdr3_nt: TGTGCCAGTAGGGGGCTAGCGGGAGGCAATGAGCAGTTCTTC

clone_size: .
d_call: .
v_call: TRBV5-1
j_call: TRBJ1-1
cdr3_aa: CASSRTVNTEAFF
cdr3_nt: TGCGCCAGCAGCCGGACAGTGAACACTGAAGCTTTCTTT

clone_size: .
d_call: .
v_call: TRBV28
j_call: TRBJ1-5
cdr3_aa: CASRGGVQPQHF
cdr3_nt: TGTGCCAGCCGAGGGGGAGTTCAGCCCCAGCATTTT

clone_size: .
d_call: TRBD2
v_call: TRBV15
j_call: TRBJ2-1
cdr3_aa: CATSRGGTSSWEQFF
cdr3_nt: TGTGCCACCAGCAGAGGGGGGACTAGTTCATGGGAGCAGTTCTTC

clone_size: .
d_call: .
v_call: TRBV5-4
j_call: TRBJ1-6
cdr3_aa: CASSLAGGRKNSPLHF
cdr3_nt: TGTGCCAGCAGCTTGGCCGGTGGCAGGAAAAATTCACCCCTCCACTTT

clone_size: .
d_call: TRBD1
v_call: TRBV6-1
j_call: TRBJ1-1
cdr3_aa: CASVTGLNTEAFF
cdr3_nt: TGTGCCAGCGTGACAGGGCTGAACACTGAAGCTTTCTTT

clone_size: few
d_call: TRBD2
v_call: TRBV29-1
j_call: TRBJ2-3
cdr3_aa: CSVEVGRLAGGPDTQYF
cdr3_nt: TGCAGCGTTGAAGTTGGGAGGTTAGCGGGAGGGCCAGATACGCAGTATTTT

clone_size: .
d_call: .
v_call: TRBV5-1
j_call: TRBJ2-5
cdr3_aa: CASSTTVQETQYF
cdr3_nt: TGCGCCAGCAGCACGACAGTCCAAGAGACCCAGTACTTC

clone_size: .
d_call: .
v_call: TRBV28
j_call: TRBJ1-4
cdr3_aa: CASSRPGSSREKLFF
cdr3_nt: TGTGCCAGCAGTCGCCCCGGGTCCAGTAGAGAAAAACTGTTTTTT

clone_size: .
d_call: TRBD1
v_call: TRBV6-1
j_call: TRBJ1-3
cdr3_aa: CASSEWGQLSGNTIYF
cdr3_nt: TGTGCCAGCAGTGAATGGGGACAGCTTTCTGGAAACACCATATATTTT

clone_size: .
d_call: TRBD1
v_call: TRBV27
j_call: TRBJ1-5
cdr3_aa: CASRRTGSGQPQHF
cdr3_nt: TGTGCCAGCAGACGGACAGGGTCCGGGCAGCCCCAGCATTTT

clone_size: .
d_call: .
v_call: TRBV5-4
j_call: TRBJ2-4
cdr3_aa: CASSLGQDKAKNIQYF
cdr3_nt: TGTGCCAGCAGCTTGGGACAGGACAAAGCCAAAAACATTCAGTACTTC

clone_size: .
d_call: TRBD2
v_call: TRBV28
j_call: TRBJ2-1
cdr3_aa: CASRAGGVNNEQFF
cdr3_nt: TGTGCCAGCAGAGCGGGGGGGGTCAACAATGAGCAGTTCTTC

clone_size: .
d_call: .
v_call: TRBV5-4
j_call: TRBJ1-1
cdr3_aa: CASSSPYRNTEAFF
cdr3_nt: TGTGCCAGCAGCTCGCCATACAGGAACACTGAAGCTTTCTTT

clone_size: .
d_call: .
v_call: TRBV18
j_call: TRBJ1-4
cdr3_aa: CASSPPMEGGEKLFF
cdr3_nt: TGTGCCAGCTCACCACCGATGGAGGGAGGTGAAAAACTGTTTTTT

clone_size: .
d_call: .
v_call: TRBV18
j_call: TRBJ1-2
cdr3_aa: CASSPDSNYGYTF
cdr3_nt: TGTGCCAGCTCCCCTGACAGTAACTATGGCTACACCTTC

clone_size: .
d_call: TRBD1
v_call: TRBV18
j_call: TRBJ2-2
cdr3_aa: CASSHRDRGNTGELFF
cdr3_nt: TGTGCCAGCTCACACCGGGACAGGGGGAACACCGGGGAGCTGTTTTTT